The 2 T cell receptor beta chains in this list originate from one sample, sequenced in a study of human T cells and chemical hapten exposure. Each CDR3 protein gets one entry after TCRdb re-called the RACE reads with MiXCR. The data contain under 50,000 distinct CDR3 sequences, over 7.5% of them singletons. Indicated time point: patch test 3, about 24 weeks after DPC sensitization. The treatment denotes: therapeutic diphenylcyclopropenone sensitization with weekly scalp DPC. Unfractionated whole blood yielded the extracted total RNA. The sample was whole blood, taken in connection with sensitization to the hapten diphenylcyclopropenone (DPC). The receptors originated from a man aged 50-60 years with alopecia areata. Some clones in this sample may be carry-over from other donors' samples.

The chain joins TRBV20-1 to TRBJ2-7, with TRBD1 matching over 8 bases. CDR3 length: 13 residues. With 4 bases clipped from V and 3 bases from J, the junction kept 5 bases outside the gene matches. Germline V gene lookup returns CDR1 DFQATT and CDR2 SNEGSKA (reference sequence). This chain's CDR3 is CSANRDRYYEQYF. The CDR3, as DNA: TGCAGTGCTAACCGGGACAGGTACTACGAGCAGTACTTC.

V gene TRBV28 combines with J gene TRBJ2-7; the D gene is possibly TRBD2 (5 bases). This CDR3 is built from 14 residues. Germline values: CDR1 MDHEN, CDR2 SYDVKM. The V and J ends lost 7 bases and 3 bases respectively, with 16 bases between them. In nucleotides, the CDR3 is TGTGCCAGCACCTCCGCCCAGCGGAACTACGAGCAGTACTTC. Translated, it gives CASTSAQRNYEQYF.